This T cell receptor beta chain was obtained from a study of blood T cell repertoires in COVID-19. The V end was cut by 0 bases, the J end by 1 base, with 13 bases between. Per the germline V gene, CDR1 is SEHNR and CDR2 is FQNEAQ (reference sequence). The CDR3 runs 17 residues. TCRdb's copy holds only in-frame clones and misses some; the assay was immunoSEQ multiplex PCR. The sample has about 280,000 clones; about 90% are singletons. This sequence originates from a woman aged 45 to 65 who had recovered from COVID-19. Sample: peripheral blood. This chain uses TRBV7-9 with TRBJ2-4; a possible D gene is TRBD2 (5 bases). The CDR3 reads CASSLARVGVAKNIQYF. In DNA form, the CDR3 reads TGTGCCAGCAGCTTAGCGCGCGTGGGAGTTGCCAAAAACATTCAGTACTTC.